The entry below describes one TCR beta chain. What this receptor recognizes is not known. No much larger clone exists at a distance of one base, and base qualities are not known. V lost 5 bases and J lost 3 bases; the stretch between them is 14 bases long. The CDR3 spans 14 residues, from the cysteine through the phenylalanine. Only the CDR3 region is kept as DNA, spanning 42 bases read in frame from base 1. CDR1 MNHEY and CDR2 SMNVEV are derived from the germline V gene (reference sequence). Library preparation was by the immunoSEQ multiplex PCR assay. This is the immuneACCESS table as TCRdb keeps it, with only in-frame sequences that have V and J called. A part of the clones is gone; compared with another copy, unresolved V genes explain less than half, and the rest is unexplained. Across this sample there are about 87,000 clones, with approximately 92% seen only once. Around 1.4% of the sample is taken by the ten largest.

This sample stems from a study of T cell changes during pregnancy in multiple sclerosis (dated by TCRdb to the late 2010s). Looking at the study overall: The study looked at changes in the T cell repertoire across pregnancy in women with multiple sclerosis.

Rearrangement joined TRBV27 to TRBJ2-7; 6 matching bases give a weak D call of TRBD2. This clonotype was sampled from a female donor in good health, enrolled as a control in a pregnancy study. The sequencing here drew on peripheral blood, taken in the third trimester of pregnancy. The DNA sequence is given as TGTGCCAGCAGTCCCCGGACTATGCGCTACGAGCAGTACTTC. Protein translation: CASSPRTMRYEQYF.